The 10 T cell receptor beta chains below come from one sample, sequenced in a study of neurological immune-mediated disorders. TCRdb itself ran the 5' RACE reads through MiXCR, one entry per CDR3 protein. The sample carries roughly 39,000 distinct CDR3 sequences, more than 4.5% recorded once. Sequenced material: CD4+ T cells from blood. These receptors were obtained from a man aged 18 to 29 in good health.

Regarding this clonotype: A much larger clonotype is one base distant, so this may be a read error. J is TRBJ2-3 and V is TRBV6-2 or TRBV6-3; weak D call: TRBD1 (6 bases). Per germline, CDR1 MNHEY and CDR2 SVGEGT. Deletions cut 6 bases from V and 1 base from J, with 17 bases between. The CDR3 is made up of 16 amino acids. CDR3 amino acids: CASRDMTGARTDTQYF. The CDR3 coding sequence is TGTGCCAGCAGAGATATGACAGGAGCCCGCACAGATACGCAGTATTTT.

This clonotype was detected many times. The J gene is TRBJ1-1, the V gene TRBV12-3 or TRBV12-4; TRBD1 might be the D (5 bases). Trimming cost V 2 bases and J 4 bases, with 17 bases left between them. The CDR3 is 16 residues long. The CDR3 DNA follows: TGTGCCAGCAGTTTAAATTCGGGGGGGAAGGGCACTGAAGCTTTCTTT. Translated, it gives CASSLNSGGKGTEAFF.

This clonotype was found many times. V is TRBV29-1 and J is TRBJ2-1; the D gene could be TRBD1 or TRBD2 (5 bases each). The V gene's germline CDR1 is SQVTM and CDR2 ANQGSEA. The CDR3 extends over 13 amino acids. With 5 bases removed from V and 13 bases from J, the gap between germline ends came to 21 bases. DNA for the CDR3: TGCAGCGTTCGGAACCGGGGCAAGGATATTCAGTTCTTC. It codes for CSVRNRGKDIQFF.

Ten or more counts support this clonotype. V usage is TRBV5-1 and J usage is TRBJ2-6; D gene uncertain. Trimming removed 0 bases at V and 1 base at J, with 5 bases between. The CDR3 loop spans 15 amino acids. Germline CDR1 reads SGHRS; CDR2 reads YFSETQ. DNA of the CDR3: TGCGCCAGCAGCTTGGGGGGTTCTGGGGCCAACGTCCTGACTTTC. This encodes CASSLGGSGANVLTF.

This clonotype was picked up many times. This chain connects TRBV5-1 to TRBJ2-3; TRBD1 or TRBD2 may be the D gene (6 bases each). Germline V gene data show CDR1 as SGHRS and CDR2 as YFSETQ. Trimming left V 4 bases short and J 4 bases short, with 22 bases between. There are 17 residues in the CDR3. CDR3 loop: CASSRVVGGAGPDTQYF. The CDR3, as DNA: TGCGCCAGCAGCCGCGTGGTGGGGGGCGCGGGCCCAGATACGCAGTATTTT.

This clonotype was observed at least ten times. The chain recombines TRBV29-1 with TRBJ2-3, with 7 positions matching TRBD1. CDR1 is SQVTM and CDR2 is ANQGSEA in the germline V gene. The CDR3 is 15 residues long. V trimming: 5 bases; J trimming: 0 bases; junction bases outside the gene matches: 8. The CDR3: CSVIGTVSSTDTQYF. Written as DNA, the CDR3 is TGCAGCGTTATCGGGACAGTATCTAGCACAGATACGCAGTATTTT.

Ten or more counts support this clonotype. The V call is TRBV25-1, the J call TRBJ1-1; maybe TRBD1 (5 bases). Germline CDR1 MGHDK, CDR2 SYGVNS. Trimming took 0 bases from V and 1 from J, leaving 9 bases between them. The CDR3 length is 15 residues. DNA of the CDR3: TGTGCCAGCAGTGAATATACGACAGAGAACACTGAAGCTTTCTTT. It translates to CASSEYTTENTEAFF.

The table lists this clonotype with many counts. The chain is built from TRBV7-2 and TRBJ2-5, with D perhaps being TRBD1 or TRBD2 (6 bases each). This CDR3 region has 16 residues. Between the trimmed V and J ends, which lost 1 base and 1 base, there was a span of 13 bases. Germline V lookup: CDR1 SGHTA, CDR2 FQGNSA. CDR3 in DNA: TGTGCCAGCAGCTTAGTCGGAGGGGGTCCCCAAGAGACCCAGTACTTC. Its translation: CASSLVGGGPQETQYF.

This clonotype was counted ten times or more. V gene TRBV5-6 combines with J gene TRBJ2-4; D is perhaps TRBD1 or TRBD2 (6 bases each). The CDR3 covers 14 residues. Germline values: CDR1 SGHDT, CDR2 YYEEEE. V lost 7 bases to trimming and J lost 5 bases, with 16 bases between them. CDR3: CASREGGGQNIQYF. Written as DNA, the CDR3 is TGTGCCAGCCGCGAGGGGGGTGGTCAAAACATTCAGTACTTC.

This clonotype was seen many times. The chain joins TRBV20-1 to TRBJ1-1; maybe TRBD1 (6 bases). The germline CDR1 and CDR2 sequences are DFQATT and SNEGSKA (reference sequence). V was pared by 2 bases and J by 7 bases, with 8 bases between. This CDR3 comprises 11 residues. CDR3 residues: CSARRTVEAFF. CDR3 DNA: TGCAGTGCTAGACGGACAGTTGAAGCTTTCTTT.